This record concerns one T cell receptor (beta chain) sequence. Original methodology: Reference gene primer amplification yielded estimated nucleated cell counts. Measured with immunoSEQ multiplex PCR; TCRdb has only the in-frame clones, and not every one. D and trimming were read from the DNA, whereas the V and J calls and clone size are those reported in that table. Among some 150,000 clones listed, around 85% were seen once. The data were taken from a study of blood T cell repertoires in COVID-19. Overall study context: Italy, Spain and the United States were the sources of the convalescent and acute COVID-19 samples. The analysed material was cDNA or gDNA that came from T cells, B-cell-depleted T cells, or PBMCs.

Trimming at V came to 6 bases and at J to 6 bases, leaving 4 bases not matched to a gene. There are 13 residues in the CDR3. Germline V gene sequence: CDR1 ENHRY, CDR2 SYGVKD. This sequence originates from a man in his fifties or sixties with acute or convalescent COVID-19. Input material: peripheral blood. V usage is TRBV10-3 and J usage is TRBJ2-7; 11 bases map to TRBD2. This chain's CDR3 is CAIRLAGELEQYF. The CDR3 DNA reads TGTGCCATCAGACTAGCGGGAGAGCTCGAGCAGTACTTC.